One and the same sample provided the 9 T cell receptor beta chains below, sequenced in a study of T cell responses to AZD1222 COVID-19 vaccine. Method: immunoSEQ multiplex PCR; TCRdb's copy keeps in-frame clones and lacks some. The sample holds 100,000 to 120,000 clones; around nine tenths are singletons and the top ten take roughly 2.5%. Specimen: peripheral blood, collected 28 days after the second AZD1222 dose. Receptor source: an adult who received the AZD1222 COVID-19 vaccine.

The chain uses TRBV28 and TRBJ1-5, with TRBD1 as a possible D gene (5 bases). This CDR3 has 14 residues. Germline CDR1 reads MDHEN; CDR2 reads SYDVKM. V gave up 2 bases and J gave up 5 bases, with 10 bases separating them. The CDR3 spells CASSLKLGDQPQHF. The CDR3 DNA is TGTGCCAGCAGTTTAAAGTTGGGGGATCAGCCCCAGCATTTT. The variable domain in full, completed from reference TRBV28 and TRBJ1-5, reads DVKVTQSSRYLVKRTGEKVFLECVQDMDHENMFWYRQDPGLGLRLIYFSYDVKMKEKGDIPEGYSVSREKKERFSLILESASTNQTSMYLCASSLKLGDQPQHFGDGTRLSIL.

The chain has TRBV7-2 and TRBJ1-4; 9 positions match TRBD1. CDR1 and CDR2 (germline): SGHTA, FQGNSA. The V and J ends lost 1 base and 5 bases, in that order; junction bases with no gene match: 5. The CDR3 sequence is 16 residues long. The CDR3 region has the DNA TGTGCCAGCAGCTTAGTCGCGACAGGGGGAAATGAAAAACTGTTTTTT. The encoded protein is CASSLVATGGNEKLFF.

This clone appeared once. In DNA form, the CDR3 reads TGTGCCAGCAGCTTAGTCGGGGGGCCAGGGACCCAGTACTTC. Protein sequence: CASSLVGGPGTQYF. The genes are TRBV7-3 and TRBJ2-5, with D perhaps TRBD2 (7 bases). Deletions cut 2 bases from V and 7 bases from J, with 14 bases between. From germline, CDR1 is SGHTA and CDR2 FQGTGA. The CDR3 is made up of 14 amino acids.

The chain uses TRBV7-2 and TRBJ2-7; 7 positions match TRBD1. With 5 bases clipped from V and 2 bases from J, the junction kept 9 bases outside the gene matches. CDR3 size: 15 residues. CDR1 and CDR2 (germline): SGHTA, FQGNSA. CDR3 bases: TGTGCCAGCAGCCTGGCGACAGGGCGCCCCTACGAGCAGTACTTC. This sequence encodes CASSLATGRPYEQYF.

The genes are TRBV10-1 and TRBJ2-2; D perhaps matches TRBD2 (5 bases). Germline assignment: CDR1 WNHNN and CDR2 SYGVQD (reference sequence). The CDR3 runs to 15 residues. V was trimmed by 3 bases and J by 1 base, leaving 9 bases between them. In DNA form, the CDR3 reads TGCGCCAGCAGTGATTATGAGGGGAACACCGGGGAGCTGTTTTTT. It specifies CASSDYEGNTGELFF.

The chain couples TRBV6-5 to TRBJ2-7, with 11 bases fitting TRBD1. This CDR3 region has 16 residues. The junction had 10 bases not matched to a gene; V was cut back by 6 bases and J by 3 bases. CDR1 is MNHEY and CDR2 is SVGAGI in the germline V gene. For the CDR3, the DNA is TGTGCCAGCAGATACGTACCGGGACAGGGGGTCTACGAGCAGTACTTC. Its translation: CASRYVPGQGVYEQYF.

The sample holds a few counts of this clone. The rearrangement links TRBV3-1 (or the pseudogene TRBV3-2) to TRBJ1-1; the D gene is possibly TRBD1 (6 bases). The CDR3 length is 14 residues. Germline-derived CDR1 and CDR2 are LGHDT and YNNKEL (reference sequence). Trimming removed 5 bases from V and 3 bases from J, with 13 bases in between. The CDR3 spells CASSYRQADTEAFF. CDR3 sequence (DNA): TGTGCCAGCAGCTACCGACAGGCCGACACTGAAGCTTTCTTT.

The chain joins TRBV15 to TRBJ1-5; D perhaps matches TRBD1 (6 bases). CDR3 length: 19 amino acids. The germline V and J ends were trimmed by 3 bases and 0 bases, with 21 bases remaining between them. Germline V gene lookup returns CDR1 LNHNV and CDR2 YYDKDF (reference sequence). The CDR3 is CATSSDPGQPPYSNQPQHF. As DNA, the CDR3 is TGTGCCACCAGCAGCGACCCCGGACAGCCTCCTTATAGCAATCAGCCCCAGCATTTT.

CDR3 sequence reads: CASSPLAGRDEQYF. CDR3 bases: TGTGCCAGCAGCCCCCTAGCGGGACGAGACGAGCAGTACTTC. The rearrangement links TRBV7-6 to TRBJ2-7; 9 bases agree with TRBD2. This CDR3 is built from 14 residues. Germline CDR1 is SGHVS and CDR2 is FNYEAQ. Trimming took 5 bases from V and 5 from J; bases not matched to a gene: 7.